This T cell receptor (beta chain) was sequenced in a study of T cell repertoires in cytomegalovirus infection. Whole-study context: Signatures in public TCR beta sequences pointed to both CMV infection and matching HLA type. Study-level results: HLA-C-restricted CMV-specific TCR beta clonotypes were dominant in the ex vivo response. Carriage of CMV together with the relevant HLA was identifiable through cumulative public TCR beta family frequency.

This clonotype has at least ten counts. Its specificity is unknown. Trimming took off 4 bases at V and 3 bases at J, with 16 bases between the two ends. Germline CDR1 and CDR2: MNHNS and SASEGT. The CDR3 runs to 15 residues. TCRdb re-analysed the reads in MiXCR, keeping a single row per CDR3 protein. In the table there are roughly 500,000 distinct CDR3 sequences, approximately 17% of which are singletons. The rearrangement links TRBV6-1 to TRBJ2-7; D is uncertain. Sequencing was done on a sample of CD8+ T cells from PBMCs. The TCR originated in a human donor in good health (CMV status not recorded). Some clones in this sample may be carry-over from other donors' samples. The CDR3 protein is CASSAPARGDYEQYF. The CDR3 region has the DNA TGTGCCAGCAGTGCCCCAGCAAGAGGTGACTACGAGCAGTACTTC.